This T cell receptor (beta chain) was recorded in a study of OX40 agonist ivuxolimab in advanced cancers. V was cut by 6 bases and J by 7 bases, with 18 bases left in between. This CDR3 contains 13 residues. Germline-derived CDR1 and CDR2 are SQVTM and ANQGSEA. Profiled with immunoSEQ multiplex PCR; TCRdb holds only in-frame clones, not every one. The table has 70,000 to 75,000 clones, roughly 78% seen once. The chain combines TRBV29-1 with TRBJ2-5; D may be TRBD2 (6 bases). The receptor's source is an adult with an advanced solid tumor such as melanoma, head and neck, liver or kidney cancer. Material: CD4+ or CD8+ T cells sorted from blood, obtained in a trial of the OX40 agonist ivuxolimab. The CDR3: CSVRGLRPRTQYF. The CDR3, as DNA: TGCAGCGTACGGGGGTTGAGGCCACGGACCCAGTACTTC.